Given below is one T cell receptor beta chain in context. Its antigen is as yet unknown. TCRdb passed the 5' RACE reads through MiXCR, listing each CDR3 protein once. The sample carries 300,000 to 400,000 distinct CDR3 sequences, around 28% recorded once. The data were taken from a study of T-cell memory formation after mild COVID-19. Study summary: The two donors had largely donor-specific TCR clusters. Study results and limitations: Still unconfirmed is whether the second-wave clones peaking on day 37 recognized SARS-CoV-2. The pre-infection memory compartment contained some responding clones, suggesting cross-reactive memory joined. A second wave expanding day 15 to 37 was CD4+-biased; contracting clones were balanced.

The CDR3 runs to 10 residues. Germline V CDR1 and CDR2: SEHNR, FQNEAQ (reference sequence). Trimming left V 0 bases short and J 9 bases short, with 0 bases between. The rearrangement uses TRBV7-9 and TRBJ2-1; D is undetermined. The source of this sequence is an adult woman who had mild COVID-19 (a few samples of this study predate the infection). Cell type and time point are not known. Sequencing input: PBMCs or a T cell subset sorted from them (not recorded which). The DNA of the CDR3 is TGTGCCAGCAGCTTAGCTGAGCAGTTCTTC. This gives the protein CASSLAEQFF.